These T cell receptor beta chains were read from a single sample in a study of T cells in Graves' hyperthyroidism and ophthalmopathy. MiXCR, applied by TCRdb to the multiplex PCR reads, yields one record per CDR3 protein. The repertoire includes hundreds of thousands of distinct CDR3 sequences, 35% to 45% of them detected once, and approximately 8.7% sits in the top ten. Material: blood. Receptor source: a man between 18 and 35 years old with Graves' hyperthyroidism. Both conserved end residues are part of each CDR3. Fields, in order: V gene, clone size, D gene, J gene, CDR3 protein, CDR3 DNA. D genes are given only for firm matches. Clone size appears in some rows only: once, few, many, or a class for an expanded clone.

>TRBV29-1|NA|NA|TRBJ1-2
CSAQGGSYGYTF
TGCAGCGCGCAGGGAGGGAGCTATGGCTACACCTTC
>TRBV29-1|NA|TRBD1|TRBJ1-1
CSATRQGLNTEAFF
TGCAGCGCCACGCGACAGGGACTGAACACTGAAGCTTTCTTT
>TRBV4-1|NA|NA|TRBJ1-6
CASSHDQTALESPLHF
TGCGCCAGCAGCCATGATCAGACAGCCCTGGAGTCACCCCTCCACTTT
>TRBV7-9|many|NA|TRBJ2-2
CASSLFAGELFF
TGTGCCAGCAGCTTATTCGCCGGGGAGCTGTTTTTT
>TRBV29-1|many|NA|TRBJ1-4
CSVETSSDEKLFF
TGCAGCGTTGAGACCTCCAGCGATGAAAAACTGTTTTTT
>TRBV6-5|few|NA|TRBJ1-1
CASSQGSPNTEAFF
TGTGCCAGCAGCCAAGGGTCCCCGAACACTGAAGCTTTCTTT
>TRBV7-9|many|TRBD1|TRBJ1-5
CASSFGQGDNQPQHF
TGTGCCAGCAGCTTTGGCCAGGGGGACAATCAGCCCCAGCATTTT
>TRBV20-1|NA|NA|TRBJ2-3
CSARDGGDGLTDTQYF
TGCAGTGCTAGAGATGGAGGGGATGGGCTGACAGATACGCAGTATTTT
>TRBV29-1|many|NA|TRBJ2-5
CSVEKQTQETQYF
TGCAGCGTTGAGAAACAGACCCAAGAGACCCAGTACTTC
>TRBV7-9|NA|NA|TRBJ1-3
CASSPAPGYGNTIYF
TGTGCCAGCAGCCCAGCACCGGGATATGGAAACACCATATATTTT
>TRBV2|many|TRBD1|TRBJ1-5
CARGTGENQPQHF
TGTGCCAGGGGGACAGGGGAGAATCAGCCCCAGCATTTT
>TRBV6-2/TRBV6-3|few|NA|TRBJ1-5
CASTKRQIVEPQHF
TGTGCCAGCACCAAACGTCAGATCGTGGAGCCCCAGCATTTT
>TRBV29-1|NA|NA|TRBJ1-5
CSVGLTVTGQPQHF
TGCAGCGTTGGGCTTACCGTGACGGGACAGCCCCAGCATTTT
>TRBV9|NA|NA|TRBJ1-1
CASSVNSPGPNTEAFF
TGTGCCAGCAGCGTAAATTCCCCAGGACCGAACACTGAAGCTTTCTTT
>TRBV20-1|many|TRBD1|TRBJ1-6
CSAGTGGRSPLHF
TGCAGTGCTGGGACAGGGGGCAGGTCACCCCTCCACTTT
>TRBV12-3/TRBV12-4|few|NA|TRBJ2-7
CASSLGRTLTF
TGTGCCAGCAGTTTAGGGAGGACCCTTACATTC
>TRBV7-9|NA|TRBD1|TRBJ2-7
CASSFSGQRYAESYEQYF
TGTGCCAGCAGCTTTTCGGGACAGCGATACGCCGAGTCCTACGAGCAGTACTTC
>TRBV5-1|many|NA|TRBJ1-2
CASSPVGAFDYGYTF
TGCGCCAGCAGCCCGGTTGGGGCATTTGACTATGGCTACACCTTC
>TRBV7-2|NA|TRBD1|TRBJ1-3
CASSPGGISGYTIYF
TGTGCCAGCAGCCCAGGGGGGATCTCGGGCTACACCATATATTTT
>TRBV4-1|few|NA|TRBJ2-7
CASSQDRHRDLPYEQYF
TGCGCCAGCAGCCAAGATCGACACAGGGATCTGCCCTACGAGCAGTACTTC
>TRBV7-9|NA|NA|TRBJ1-3
CASSRGPSGNTIYF
TGTGCCAGCAGCCGTGGACCCTCTGGAAACACTATATATTTT
>TRBV7-9|few|TRBD1|TRBJ2-2
CASRTGVDTGELFF
TGTGCCAGTCGGACAGGGGTGGACACCGGGGAGCTGTTTTTT
>TRBV7-9|many|NA|TRBJ1-3
CASSSDRHSGNTIYF
TGTGCCAGCAGCTCCGACAGGCACTCTGGAAACACCATATATTTT
>TRBV7-3|NA|TRBD1|TRBJ2-7
CASSQSFRDSYEQYF
TGCGCCAGCAGCCAATCATTCCGGGACAGCTACGAGCAGTACTTC
>TRBV29-1|NA|NA|TRBJ1-6
CSVGETEVSPLHF
TGCAGCGTTGGTGAGACTGAAGTATCACCCCTCCACTTT
>TRBV7-9|many|TRBD1|TRBJ1-5
CASSPGQGDNQPQHF
TGTGCCAGCAGCCCGGGACAGGGGGATAATCAGCCCCAGCATTTT
>TRBV25-1|NA|TRBD1|TRBJ1-2
CATSKGTGGTYGYTF
TGTGCCACATCAAAGGGGACAGGGGGCACCTATGGCTACACCTTC
>TRBV13|NA|TRBD1|TRBJ2-7
CASSFWTGNEQYF
TGTGCCAGCAGCTTTTGGACAGGGAACGAGCAGTACTTC
>TRBV10-3|many|TRBD1|TRBJ1-5
CAIRDDRASEQPQHF
TGTGCCATCAGGGACGACAGGGCGAGTGAACAGCCCCAGCATTTT
>TRBV10-3|NA|NA|TRBJ1-5
CAISFQGNQPQHF
TGTGCCATCAGTTTCCAGGGAAATCAGCCCCAGCATTTT
>TRBV15|NA|TRBD1|TRBJ1-2
CATSRGDSDYGYTF
TGTGCCACCAGCAGAGGGGACAGCGACTATGGCTACACCTTC
>TRBV15|NA|TRBD2|TRBJ2-2
CASRSGRAGTGELFF
TGTGCCAGCCGTAGCGGGAGGGCCGGGACCGGGGAGCTGTTTTTT
>TRBV9|NA|TRBD1|TRBJ1-2
CASSVVGTGIEGYTF
TGTGCCAGCAGCGTAGTCGGGACAGGGATAGAAGGCTACACCTTC
>TRBV7-2|NA|NA|TRBJ2-4
CASSLMGGDIQYF
TGTGCCAGCAGCTTAATGGGGGGAGACATTCAGTACTTC
>TRBV29-1|NA|TRBD1|TRBJ1-4
CSVRPGTGARMFF
TGCAGCGTTAGGCCCGGGACAGGTGCTCGGATGTTTTTT
>TRBV10-3|many|NA|TRBJ1-2
CAISEGTGVDYGYTF
TGTGCCATCAGTGAGGGGACCGGAGTTGACTATGGCTACACCTTC
>TRBV5-1|NA|NA|TRBJ1-4
CASSLGREWNEKLFF
TGCGCCAGCAGCTTGGGCAGGGAGTGGAATGAAAAACTGTTTTTT
>TRBV7-3|NA|TRBD1|TRBJ2-7
CASSLKQGAYEQYF
TGTGCCAGCAGCTTAAAACAGGGGGCCTACGAGCAGTACTTC
>TRBV9|NA|NA|TRBJ2-5
CASSVAGTGWRETQYF
TGTGCCAGCAGCGTAGCAGGAACCGGTTGGAGAGAGACCCAGTACTTC
>TRBV29-1|NA|NA|TRBJ2-1
CSVEGTPSNNEQFF
TGCAGCGTTGAAGGGACTCCCTCCAACAATGAGCAGTTCTTC
>TRBV2|many|NA|TRBJ2-5
CARQDNQETQYF
TGTGCCAGACAAGACAATCAAGAGACCCAGTACTTC
>TRBV25-1|NA|NA|TRBJ1-2
CACSAPTGYGYTF
TGTGCCTGCAGTGCCCCGACTGGCTATGGCTACACCTTC
>TRBV4-1|few|NA|TRBJ2-5
CASSRGRVEETQYF
TGCGCCAGCAGCCGGGGAAGGGTCGAGGAGACCCAGTACTTC
>TRBV7-2|NA|NA|TRBJ1-3
CASSEEGNTIHF
TGTGCCAGCAGTGAAGAGGGAAACACCATACATTTT
>TRBV19|once|NA|TRBJ1-2
CASSARNQPGYTF
TGTGCCAGTAGTGCCCGAAATCAACCGGGCTACACCTTC
>TRBV7-8|NA|NA|TRBJ1-5
CASSAPPSGQPQHF
TGTGCCAGCAGTGCCCCTCCCTCGGGGCAGCCCCAGCATTTT
>TRBV5-1|NA|NA|TRBJ2-2
CASSLAWEYTGELFF
TGCGCCAGCAGCTTAGCCTGGGAATACACCGGGGAGCTGTTTTTT
>TRBV10-1|many|NA|TRBJ2-7
CASSDGDEQYF
TGCGCCAGCAGTGACGGAGACGAGCAGTACTTC
>TRBV12-3/TRBV12-4|few|TRBD1|TRBJ2-7
CASSPLRQGGEQYF
TGTGCCAGCAGTCCACTCAGACAGGGTGGTGAGCAGTACTTC